A selection of T cell receptor beta chains follows, all from one sample in a study of shared clonotypes between healthy human individuals. Sequenced by immunoSEQ multiplex PCR; TCRdb stores in-frame clones only, minus some. The profile covers roughly 650,000 clones, with approximately 96% appearing a single time and approximately 0.12% taken by the ten largest. Sequenced sample: naive CD8+ T cells sorted from blood. These receptors all come from a woman aged 25 to 45 in good health. Each CDR3 is given with its conserved first and last residue. The D gene is left open where the match is weak.

>TRBD1|TRBJ2-1|12|TRBV27
TGTGCCAGCAGTACAGGGGGCGTTGAGCAGTTCTTC
CASSTGGVEQFF
>NA|TRBJ2-2|12|TRBV19
TGTGCCACCCTCTTTTGGACCGGGGAGCTGTTTTTT
CATLFWTGELFF
>NA|TRBJ1-1|11|TRBV30
TGTGCCTGGAGTGTTGGGTCGTTGGCTTTCTTT
CAWSVGSLAFF
>TRBD1|TRBJ1-4|16|TRBV18
TGTGCCAGCTCCCGCCTCGTGACAGGGGGGGATGAAAAACTGTTTTTT
CASSRLVTGGDEKLFF
>NA|TRBJ2-3|13|TRBV5-4
TGTGCCAGCAGCTTGCCGGACTTCAATACGCAGTATTTT
CASSLPDFNTQYF
>TRBD2|TRBJ2-3|16|TRBV28
TGTGCCAGCAGTCCACACCTACTAGCGGGAGCAGATACGCAGTATTTT
CASSPHLLAGADTQYF
>NA|TRBJ1-1|14|TRBV13
TGTGCCAGCAGCTTAGAAAAGTGGAGGTTCGGAGCTTTCTTT
CASSLEKWRFGAFF
>TRBD2|TRBJ2-7|14|TRBV13
TGTGCCAGCAGCTTGGGACTAGCGGGAGTCGAGCAGTACTTC
CASSLGLAGVEQYF
>TRBD2|TRBJ2-7|17|TRBV15
TGTGCCACCAGCACAGACCCGACTAGCGGGGACTCCTACGAGCAGTACTTC
CATSTDPTSGDSYEQYF
>NA|TRBJ2-6|16|TRBV27
TGTGCCAGCAGTTTATCGGCAGGGGACGGGGCCAACGTCCTGACTTTC
CASSLSAGDGANVLTF
>NA|TRBJ2-7|13|TRBV27
TGTGCCAGCAGTTTAGGGGAATCCTACGAGCAGTACTTC
CASSLGESYEQYF
>NA|TRBJ1-5|14|TRBV27
TGTGCCAGCAGTTTTAGCAGAGGCAATCAGCCCCAGCATTTT
CASSFSRGNQPQHF
>NA|TRBJ1-1|13|TRBV6-6
TGTGCCAGCAGTTACAGTACGAACACTGAAGCTTTCTTT
CASSYSTNTEAFF